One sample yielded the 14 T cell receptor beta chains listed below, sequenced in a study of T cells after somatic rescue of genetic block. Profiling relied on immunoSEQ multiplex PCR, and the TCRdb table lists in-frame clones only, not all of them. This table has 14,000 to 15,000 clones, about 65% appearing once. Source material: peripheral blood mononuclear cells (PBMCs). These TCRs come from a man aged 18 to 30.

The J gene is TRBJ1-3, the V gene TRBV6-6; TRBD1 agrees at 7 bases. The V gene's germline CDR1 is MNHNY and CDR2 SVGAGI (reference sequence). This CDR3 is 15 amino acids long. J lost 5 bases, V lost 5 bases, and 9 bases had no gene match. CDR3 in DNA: TGTGCCAGCAGTGGCGCAGGGGGGCTCAGAAACACCATATATTTT. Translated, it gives CASSGAGGLRNTIYF.

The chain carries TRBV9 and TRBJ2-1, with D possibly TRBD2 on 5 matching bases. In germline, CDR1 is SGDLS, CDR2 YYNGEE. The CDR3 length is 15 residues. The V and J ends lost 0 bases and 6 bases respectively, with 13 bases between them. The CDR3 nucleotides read TGTGCCAGCAGCGTAGAACTAGTACAGACCAATGAGCAGTTCTTC. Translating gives CASSVELVQTNEQFF.

The CDR3 reads CASSLRDRGKSNEKLFF. CDR3 sequence (DNA): TGTGCCAGCAGTTTAAGGGACAGGGGGAAGTCTAATGAAAAACTGTTTTTT. The chain carries TRBV27 and TRBJ1-4, with 11 nucleotides matching TRBD1. With 2 bases clipped from V and 3 bases from J, the junction kept 5 bases outside the gene matches. The CDR3 has 17 residues. Germline lookup yields CDR1 MNHEY and CDR2 SMNVEV (reference sequence).

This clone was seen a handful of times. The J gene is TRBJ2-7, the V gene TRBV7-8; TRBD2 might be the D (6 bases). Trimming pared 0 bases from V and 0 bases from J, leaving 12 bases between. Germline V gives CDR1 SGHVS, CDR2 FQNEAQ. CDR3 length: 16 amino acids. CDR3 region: CASSLANRGNSYEQYF. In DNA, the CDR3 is TGTGCCAGCAGCTTAGCGAATCGGGGGAACTCCTACGAGCAGTACTTC.

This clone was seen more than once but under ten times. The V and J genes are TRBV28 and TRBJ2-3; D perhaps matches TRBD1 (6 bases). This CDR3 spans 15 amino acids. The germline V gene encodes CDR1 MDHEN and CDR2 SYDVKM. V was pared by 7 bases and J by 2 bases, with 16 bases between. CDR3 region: CASTLGAADTDTQYF. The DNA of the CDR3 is TGTGCCAGCACCCTGGGGGCGGCCGACACAGATACGCAGTATTTT.

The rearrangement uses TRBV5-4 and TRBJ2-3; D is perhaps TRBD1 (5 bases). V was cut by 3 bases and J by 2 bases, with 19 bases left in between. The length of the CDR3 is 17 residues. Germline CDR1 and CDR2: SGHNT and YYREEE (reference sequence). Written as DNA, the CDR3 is TGTGCCAGCAGCTCTTCTACACAGGTTTGGGCCACAGATACGCAGTATTTT. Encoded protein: CASSSSTQVWATDTQYF.

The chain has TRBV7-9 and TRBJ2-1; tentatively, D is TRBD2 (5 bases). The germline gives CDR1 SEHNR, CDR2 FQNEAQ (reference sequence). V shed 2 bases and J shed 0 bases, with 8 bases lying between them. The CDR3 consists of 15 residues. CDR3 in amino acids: CASSLKAVSYNEQFF. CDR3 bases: TGTGCCAGCAGCTTAAAAGCGGTCTCCTACAATGAGCAGTTCTTC.

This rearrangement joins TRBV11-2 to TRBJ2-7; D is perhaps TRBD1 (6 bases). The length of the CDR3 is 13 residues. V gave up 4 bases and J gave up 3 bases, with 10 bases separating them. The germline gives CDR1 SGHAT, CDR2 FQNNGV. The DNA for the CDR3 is TGTGCCAGCAGCTCACAGGGTGGCTACGAGCAGTACTTC. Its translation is CASSSQGGYEQYF.

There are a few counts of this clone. CDR3 region: CASSLSGPSYNEQFF. The CDR3 DNA reads TGTGCCAGCAGCCTTAGCGGGCCTTCCTACAATGAGCAGTTCTTC. This rearrangement joins TRBV11-3 to TRBJ2-1, with 7 bases identical to TRBD2. The germline gives CDR1 SGHNT, CDR2 YENEEA. V lost 5 bases and J lost 1; bases outside the gene matches: 5. CDR3 length: 15 residues.

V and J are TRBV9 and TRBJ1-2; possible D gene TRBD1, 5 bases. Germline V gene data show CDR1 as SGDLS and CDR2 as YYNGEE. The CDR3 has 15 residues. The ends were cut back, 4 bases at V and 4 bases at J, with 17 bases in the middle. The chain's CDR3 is CASSPRGGESYGYTF. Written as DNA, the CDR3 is TGTGCCAGCAGCCCCCGGGGGGGGGAATCCTATGGCTACACCTTC.

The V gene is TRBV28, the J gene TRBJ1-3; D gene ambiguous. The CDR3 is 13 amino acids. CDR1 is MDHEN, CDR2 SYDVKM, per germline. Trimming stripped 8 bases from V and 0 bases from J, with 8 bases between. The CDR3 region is CASSIYSGNTIYF. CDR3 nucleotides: TGTGCCAGCTCGATCTACTCTGGAAACACCATATATTTT.

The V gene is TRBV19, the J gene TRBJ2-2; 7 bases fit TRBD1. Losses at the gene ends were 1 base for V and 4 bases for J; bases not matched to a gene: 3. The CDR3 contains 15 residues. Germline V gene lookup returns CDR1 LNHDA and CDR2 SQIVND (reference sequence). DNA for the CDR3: TGTGCCAGTAGTATAGGGACAGGTTCCACCGGGGAGCTGTTTTTT. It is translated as CASSIGTGSTGELFF.

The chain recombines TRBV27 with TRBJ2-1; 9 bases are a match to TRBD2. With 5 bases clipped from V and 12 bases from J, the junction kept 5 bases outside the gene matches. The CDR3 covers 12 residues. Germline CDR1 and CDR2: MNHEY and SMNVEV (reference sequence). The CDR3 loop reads CASSLNSGGQFF. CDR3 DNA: TGTGCCAGCAGTCTAAATAGCGGGGGGCAGTTCTTC.

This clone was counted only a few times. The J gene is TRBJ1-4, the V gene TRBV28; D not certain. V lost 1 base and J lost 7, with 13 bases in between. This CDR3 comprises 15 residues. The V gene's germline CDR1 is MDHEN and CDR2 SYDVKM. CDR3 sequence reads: CASSLLNRAGEKLFF. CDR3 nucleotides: TGTGCCAGCAGTTTATTGAATCGAGCAGGTGAAAAACTGTTTTTT.